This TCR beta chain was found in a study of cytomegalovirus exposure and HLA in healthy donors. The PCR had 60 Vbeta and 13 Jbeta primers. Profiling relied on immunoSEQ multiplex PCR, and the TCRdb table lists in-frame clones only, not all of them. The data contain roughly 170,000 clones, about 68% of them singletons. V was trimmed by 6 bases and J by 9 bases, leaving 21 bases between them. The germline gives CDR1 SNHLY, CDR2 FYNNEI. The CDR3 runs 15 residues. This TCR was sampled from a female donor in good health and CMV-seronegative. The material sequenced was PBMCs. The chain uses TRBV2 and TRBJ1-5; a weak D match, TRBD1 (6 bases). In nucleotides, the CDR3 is TGTGCCAGCAGCGATGAGACAGGCGGCTCTGGGCCCCAGCATTTT. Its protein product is CASSDETGGSGPQHF. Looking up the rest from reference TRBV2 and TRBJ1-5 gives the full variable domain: EPEVTQTPSHQVTQMGQEVILRCVPISNHLYFYWYRQILGQKVEFLVSFYNNEISEKSEIFDDQFSVERPDGSNFTLKIRSTKLEDSAMYFCASSDETGGSGPQHFGDGTRLSIL.